This T cell receptor (beta chain) was sequenced during a study of CD8+ T cells in alopecia areata. Peripheral blood and lesional scalp punch biopsies were taken from alopecia areata patients. This CDR3 comprises 12 residues. Germline CDR1 SNHLY, CDR2 FYNNEI. The ends were cut back, 6 bases at V and 14 bases at J, with 17 bases in the middle. In its sample, this clone was seen a few times. After isolation, RNA underwent reverse transcription to generate cDNA as the sequencing template. The table came from immunoSEQ multiplex PCR; TCRdb's copy has only in-frame clones and leaves some out. Among 8,000 to 10,000 clones listed, roughly three fifths were seen once.

This TCR was recovered from a human donor with alopecia areata. The chain joins TRBV2 to TRBJ2-1; possibly TRBD2 for D (6 bases). Sample: skin. This CDR3 is CASRAFGGVEFF. CDR3 DNA sequence: TGTGCCAGCAGGGCCTTCGGGGGAGTAGAGTTCTTC.